Reported below is one TCR beta chain. These data are taken from a study of blood T cell repertoires in COVID-19. Turning to the study itself: Some COVID-19 samples were acute and others convalescent; all came from the United States, Italy and Spain. T cells, B-cell-depleted T cells, or PBMCs supplied cDNA or gDNA.

The CDR3 has 19 amino acids. Losses at the gene ends were 3 bases for V and 0 bases for J; bases not matched to a gene: 14. Germline lookup yields CDR1 GTSNPN and CDR2 SVGIG (reference sequence). As originally analysed: Scientists estimated how many nucleated cells there were by amplifying reference gene primers. The protocol was immunoSEQ multiplex PCR, while the TCRdb copy is restricted to in-frame clones and leaves out a portion. V, J and clone size are taken as reported in that table, and D and trimming were inferred from the DNA itself. This table has 100,000 to 150,000 clones, 87% appearing once.

The specimen sequenced was peripheral blood. The clonotype comes from a woman in her 70s with acute or convalescent COVID-19. This chain connects TRBV30 to TRBJ1-6; 7 nucleotides align to TRBD1. CDR3 region: CAWSPRDSVLSSYNSPLHF. For the CDR3, the DNA is TGTGCCTGGAGCCCCCGGGACAGCGTATTGAGCTCCTATAATTCACCCCTCCACTTT.